This TCR beta chain derives from a study of T cells after yellow fever vaccination. Study outcomes and limitations: Compared with primary, the secondary response was weaker and peaked at day 5, not 15. The bulk population could contribute abundant contaminating clonotypes to FACS-sorted repertoires.

Each CDR3 protein is one row after TCRdb ran MiXCR on the 5' RACE reads. The sample holds 450,000 to 550,000 distinct CDR3 sequences, 15% to 20% seen once. This clonotype was seen a handful of times. The antigen is not known. The germline gives CDR1 DFQATT, CDR2 SNEGSKA (reference sequence). Unmatched junction bases numbered 8, after V lost 1 base and J lost 5 bases. This CDR3 region has 16 residues. The sequencing here drew on PBMCs, taken 15 days after the yellow fever booster vaccination. The sequence was obtained from a man between 25 and 39 years old who received the YFV17D yellow fever vaccine. This chain connects TRBV20-1 to TRBJ2-5; 12 nucleotides line up with TRBD2. CDR3: CSARGSSGRAQETQYF. The DNA for the CDR3 is TGCAGTGCTAGAGGTTCTAGCGGGAGGGCCCAGGAGACCCAGTACTTC.